This T cell receptor beta chain comes out of a study of cytomegalovirus exposure and HLA in healthy donors. PCR primers comprised 60 Vbeta and 13 Jbeta primers. The table came from immunoSEQ multiplex PCR; TCRdb's copy has only in-frame clones and leaves some out. The repertoire consists of around 100,000 clones, with around 78% occurring once and the leading ten covering about 4.5%. The CDR3 has 15 residues. Germline trimming cut 0 bases from V and 5 bases from J; bases unmatched to any gene: 4. The germline CDR1 and CDR2 sequences are SGHNT and YYREEE (reference sequence). The clonotype originates from a male donor in good health and CMV-seropositive. The rearrangement links TRBV5-4 to TRBJ2-1; 8 nucleotides match TRBD2. Material: PBMCs. CDR3 residues: CASSLGAGGNNEQFF. In DNA form, the CDR3 reads TGTGCCAGCAGCTTGGGGGCGGGAGGTAACAATGAGCAGTTCTTC.